These T cell receptor beta chains were read from a single sample in a study of CD4 T cells in relation to SARS-CoV-2 and coronaviruses. These receptors are not linked to any known antigen. Repertoires were generated with immunoSEQ multiplex PCR, while TCRdb's copy carries only in-frame clones and drops some. The table has approximately 25,000 clones, around 79% seen once. Sequencing input: CD4+ T cells from PBMCs, cultured in vitro. The receptors stem from a human donor in good health. Each CDR3 is given with its conserved first and last residue. The D gene is left open where the match is weak. Clone size is stated in some rows and not others, as once, few, many or a class when expanded.

d_call clone_size j_call cdr3_length v_call cdr3_aa cdr3_nt
TRBD1 - TRBJ1-1 14 TRBV2 CASSTRQGETEAFF TGTGCCAGCAGTACCCGACAGGGAGAGACTGAAGCTTTCTTT
TRBD2 - TRBJ2-1 17 TRBV4-1 CASSQVIGSGRNNEQFF TGCGCCAGCAGCCAAGTAATCGGCAGCGGGAGGAACAATGAGCAGTTCTTC
TRBD1 - TRBJ1-1 15 TRBV5-1 CASSFRQGGETEAFF TGCGCCAGCAGCTTCCGACAGGGGGGGGAAACTGAAGCTTTCTTT
TRBD1 - TRBJ1-6 14 TRBV6-5 CASSLDRVNSPLHF TGTGCCAGCAGTCTCGACAGGGTTAATTCACCCCTCCACTTT
- - TRBJ1-5 17 TRBV12-5 CASGLVLAGVSNQPQHF TGTGCTAGTGGTTTGGTACTGGCAGGGGTTAGCAATCAGCCCCAGCATTTT
- - TRBJ1-4 14 TRBV6-5 CASSFEKGGEKLFF TGTGCCAGCAGTTTCGAGAAAGGGGGTGAAAAACTGTTTTTT
- - TRBJ1-2 14 TRBV19 CASSIGKSNYGYTF TGTGCCAGTAGTATAGGGAAATCTAACTATGGCTACACCTTC
- - TRBJ1-1 14 TRBV4-1 CASSQEMAPAEAFF TGCGCCAGCAGCCAAGAGATGGCGCCAGCTGAAGCTTTCTTT
- - TRBJ1-1 15 TRBV7-8 CASSSITGHVTEAFF TGTGCCAGCAGCTCTATCACAGGGCACGTCACTGAAGCTTTCTTT
- - TRBJ2-3 16 TRBV5-1 CASSLNGRTSTDTQYF TGCGCCAGCAGCTTGAACGGCAGAACCAGCACAGATACGCAGTATTTT
TRBD1 once TRBJ1-5 16 TRBV7-9 CASSLASGQGLGPQHF TGTGCCAGCAGCTTAGCGTCTGGACAGGGCCTCGGGCCCCAGCATTTT
- - TRBJ2-5 15 TRBV19 CASSYGWGDRETQYF TGTGCCAGTAGCTACGGCTGGGGTGACAGAGAGACCCAGTACTTC
- - TRBJ1-1 14 TRBV6-5 CASSQAGLNTEAFF TGTGCCAGCAGTCAGGCGGGGTTGAACACTGAAGCTTTCTTT
TRBD2 few TRBJ2-1 15 TRBV4-2 CASSLREGGNNEQFF TGTGCCAGCAGCCTCCGGGAGGGGGGAAACAATGAGCAGTTCTTC
- - TRBJ2-1 12 TRBV30 CAWKGADNEQFF TGTGCCTGGAAAGGGGCAGACAATGAGCAGTTCTTC
TRBD2 - TRBJ2-3 12 TRBV12-3/TRBV12-4 CASSRLAYTQYF TGTGCCAGCAGTCGACTAGCCTATACGCAGTATTTT
- - TRBJ1-3 14 TRBV19 CASSIRSSGNTIYF TGTGCCAGTAGTATCCGGAGCTCTGGAAACACCATATATTTT
- - TRBJ1-1 15 TRBV6-5 CASSYFPMMNTEAFF TGTGCCAGCAGTTACTTTCCGATGATGAACACTGAAGCTTTCTTT
- - TRBJ1-2 15 TRBV27 CASSLGRPLGYGYTF TGTGCCAGCAGTTTGGGCCGGCCACTTGGGTATGGCTACACCTTC
TRBD1 - TRBJ2-1 16 TRBV25-1 CASSDTGTGDSNEQFF TGTGCCAGCAGCGACACCGGGACAGGGGATTCCAATGAGCAGTTCTTC
- - TRBJ1-5 15 TRBV6-5 CASSEQGYSNQPQHF TGTGCCAGCAGCGAGCAGGGTTATAGCAATCAGCCCCAGCATTTT
- - TRBJ1-5 16 TRBV6-4 CASSDSDKYSNQPQHF TGTGCCAGCAGTGACTCGGACAAATATAGCAATCAGCCCCAGCATTTT
- few TRBJ2-1 16 TRBV19 CASSIVGRSSYNEQFF TGTGCCAGTAGTATCGTCGGCAGGAGCTCCTACAATGAGCAGTTCTTC
TRBD1 - TRBJ1-2 15 TRBV28 CASSTLTGALGGYTF TGTGCCAGCAGCACCTTGACAGGGGCCCTGGGTGGCTACACCTTC
TRBD2 - TRBJ2-7 16 TRBV5-1 CASSPILAGGFYEQYF TGCGCCAGCAGCCCTATCCTAGCGGGAGGTTTCTACGAGCAGTACTTC
- - TRBJ2-7 14 TRBV7-8 CASSLVSGDYEQYF TGTGCCAGCAGCTTAGTTTCGGGGGACTACGAGCAGTACTTC